This T cell receptor beta chain was found in a study of blood T cell repertoires in COVID-19. The wider study: From the United States, Italy and Spain came samples of acute and convalescent COVID-19.

Participants, about 18 to 90 years old, spanned around 25 US areas. Authors' processing steps: By means of reference gene primer amplification, nucleated cell counts were estimated. TCRdb's table, derived via immunoSEQ multiplex PCR, lists solely in-frame clones and lacks some. V and J calls plus clone size are reproduced from that table; the DNA served to infer D and trimming. This sample has under 200,000 clones, with 81% found just once. CDR1 is SNHLY and CDR2 is FYNNEI in the germline V gene. V lost 6 bases and J 1 base, leaving 8 bases between the germline ends. This CDR3 spans 13 amino acids. The TCR sequence derives from a woman in her forties with acute COVID-19. Sequencing was performed on PBMCs or T cells enriched from blood (not recorded which). This chain joins TRBV2 and TRBJ2-3; possibly TRBD2 for D (5 bases). The CDR3 nucleotides are TGTGCCAGCAGGCCCGGGGGCACAGATACGCAGTATTTT. This encodes CASRPGGTDTQYF.